The 7 T cell receptor beta chains below come from one sample, sequenced in a study of CD8 T cells in ankylosing spondylitis. General study findings and limits: Seemingly characteristic of ankylosing spondylitis blood was a TCR beta motif consisting of about 8 highly homologous variants.

TCRdb processed the 5' RACE reads anew with MiXCR; each CDR3 protein has one entry. Of roughly 440,000 distinct CDR3 sequences detected, roughly a sixth appear once; the ten largest clones hold approximately 1%. Antigen specificity for these receptors is unknown. The sample consisted of blood, either unsorted or a sorted T cell fraction (not recorded which). Receptor source: a male donor with ankylosing spondylitis.

V usage is TRBV3-1 and J usage is TRBJ1-5; no clear D. Trimming took off 1 base at V and 7 bases at J, with 11 bases between the two ends. CDR1 is LGHDT, CDR2 YNNKEL, per germline (reference sequence). There are 14 residues in the CDR3. CDR3 region: CASSQGPKNQPQHF. DNA of the CDR3: TGTGCCAGCAGCCAAGGGCCCAAGAACCAGCCCCAGCATTTT.

This clonotype was detected ten times or more. The rearrangement links TRBV5-1 to TRBJ2-1, with 10 bases that match TRBD1. Losses at the gene ends were 4 bases for V and 4 bases for J; bases not matched to a gene: 8. The V gene's germline CDR1 is SGHRS and CDR2 YFSETQ. The CDR3 extends over 16 amino acids. The CDR3: CASSATGQGNYNEQFF. CDR3 DNA sequence: TGCGCCAGCAGCGCCACGGGACAGGGGAATTACAATGAGCAGTTCTTC.

Many counts were recorded for this clonotype. The chain employs TRBV9 and TRBJ2-7, with unresolved D. With 3 bases removed from V and 2 bases from J, the gap between germline ends came to 18 bases. In germline, CDR1 is SGDLS, CDR2 YYNGEE. The CDR3 runs to 16 residues. The CDR3 DNA reads as TGTGCCAGCAGCGCTGCACCGGGTCCACCTACCTACGAGCAGTACTTC. Protein product: CASSAAPGPPTYEQYF.

The chain has TRBV12-3 or TRBV12-4 and TRBJ2-6, with TRBD1 matching 8 bases. The CDR3 totals 17 residues. The V segment lost 5 bases and the J segment 0 bases; nucleotides outside the gene matches: 6. CDR3 loop: CASSTTGGGSGANVLTF. DNA for the CDR3: TGTGCCAGCAGTACCACAGGGGGAGGCTCTGGGGCCAACGTCCTGACTTTC.

This clonotype occurred a few times. This chain uses TRBV19 with TRBJ1-1; D remains unclear. The CDR3 extends over 14 amino acids. Per the germline V gene, CDR1 is LNHDA and CDR2 is SQIVND (reference sequence). Deletions cut 2 bases from V and 1 base from J, with 8 bases between. This CDR3 is CASSIWGSNTEAFF. The CDR3 bases are TGTGCCAGTAGTATATGGGGATCGAACACTGAAGCTTTCTTT.

The chain links TRBV6-6 to TRBJ1-2, with 9 bases fitting TRBD1. V lost 7 bases and J lost 7; bases outside the gene matches: 7. CDR3 length: 13 amino acids. Germline V lookup: CDR1 MNHNY, CDR2 SVGAGI (reference sequence). The CDR3 DNA follows: TGTGCCAGCACCCTGGGACAGGGCGGTGGCTACACCTTC. Amino acid sequence: CASTLGQGGGYTF.

This clonotype was picked up a small number of times. The chain uses TRBV18 and TRBJ2-7; D possibly corresponds to TRBD1 (5 bases). The germline CDR1 and CDR2 sequences are KGHSH and LQKENI. V was shortened by 3 bases and J by 3 bases, with 24 bases between the two germline ends. The CDR3 loop spans 18 amino acids. The CDR3 bases are TGTGCCAGCTCACCTCAAACAGGTCTGGGGATTATTTTCTACGAGCAGTACTTC. Encoded protein: CASSPQTGLGIIFYEQYF.